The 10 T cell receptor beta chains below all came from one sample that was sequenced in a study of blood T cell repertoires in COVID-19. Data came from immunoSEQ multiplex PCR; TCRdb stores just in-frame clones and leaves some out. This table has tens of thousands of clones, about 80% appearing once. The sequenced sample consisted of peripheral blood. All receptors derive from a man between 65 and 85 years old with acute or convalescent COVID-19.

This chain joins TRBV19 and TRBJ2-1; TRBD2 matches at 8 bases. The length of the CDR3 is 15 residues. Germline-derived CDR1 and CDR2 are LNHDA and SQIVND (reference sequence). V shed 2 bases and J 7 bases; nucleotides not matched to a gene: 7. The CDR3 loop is CASSIRREAGNEQFF. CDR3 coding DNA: TGTGCCAGTAGTATAAGGCGGGAGGCCGGGAATGAGCAGTTCTTC.

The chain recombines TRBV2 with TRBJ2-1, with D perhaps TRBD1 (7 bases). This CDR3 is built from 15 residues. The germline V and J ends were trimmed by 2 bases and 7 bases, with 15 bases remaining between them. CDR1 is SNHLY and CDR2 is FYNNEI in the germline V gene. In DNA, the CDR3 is TGTGCCAGCAGTGAATTAGGGCAGGGGGGAAATGAGCAGTTCTTC. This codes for CASSELGQGGNEQFF.

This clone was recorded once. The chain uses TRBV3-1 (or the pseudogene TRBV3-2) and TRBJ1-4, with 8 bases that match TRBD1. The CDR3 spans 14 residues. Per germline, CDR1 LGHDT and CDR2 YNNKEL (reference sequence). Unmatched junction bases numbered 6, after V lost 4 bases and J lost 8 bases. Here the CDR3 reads CASSLTGGHEKLFF. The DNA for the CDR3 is TGTGCCAGCAGCCTAACAGGGGGACACGAAAAACTGTTTTTT.

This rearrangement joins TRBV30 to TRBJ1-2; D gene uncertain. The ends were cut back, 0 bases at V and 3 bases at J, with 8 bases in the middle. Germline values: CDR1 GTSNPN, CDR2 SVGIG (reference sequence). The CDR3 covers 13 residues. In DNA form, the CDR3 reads TGTGCCTGGAGTGTAGAGGTGCACTATGGCTACACCTTC. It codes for CAWSVEVHYGYTF. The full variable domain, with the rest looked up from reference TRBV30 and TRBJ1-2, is SQTIHQWPATLVQPVGSPLSLECTVEGTSNPNLYWYRQAAGRGLQLLFYSVGIGQISSEVPQNLSASRPQDRQFILSSKKLLLSDSGFYLCAWSVEVHYGYTFGSGTRLTVV.

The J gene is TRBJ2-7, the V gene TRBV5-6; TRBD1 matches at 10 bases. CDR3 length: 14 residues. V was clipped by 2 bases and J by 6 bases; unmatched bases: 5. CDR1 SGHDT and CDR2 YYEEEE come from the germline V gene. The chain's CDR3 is CASSFSTGGSEQYF. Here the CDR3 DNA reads TGTGCCAGCAGCTTCTCGACAGGGGGCAGCGAGCAGTACTTC.

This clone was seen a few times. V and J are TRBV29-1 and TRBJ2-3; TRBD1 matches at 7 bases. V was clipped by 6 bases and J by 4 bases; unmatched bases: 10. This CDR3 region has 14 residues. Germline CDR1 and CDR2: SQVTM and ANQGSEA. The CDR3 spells CSVGVTGMADTQYF. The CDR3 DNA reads TGCAGCGTAGGGGTGACAGGGATGGCAGATACGCAGTATTTT.

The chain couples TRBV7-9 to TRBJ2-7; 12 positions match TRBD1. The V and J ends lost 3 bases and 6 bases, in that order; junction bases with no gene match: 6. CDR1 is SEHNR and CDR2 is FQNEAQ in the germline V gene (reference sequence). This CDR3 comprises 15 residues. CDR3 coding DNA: TGTGCCAGCAGCTTGGGACAGGGGGCGACGGGCGAGCAGTACTTC. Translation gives CASSLGQGATGEQYF.

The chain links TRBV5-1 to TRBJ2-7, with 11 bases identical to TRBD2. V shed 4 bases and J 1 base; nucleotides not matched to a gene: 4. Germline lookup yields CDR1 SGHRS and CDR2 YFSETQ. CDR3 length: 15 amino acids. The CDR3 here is CASSHGLAGSYEQYF. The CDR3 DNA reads TGCGCCAGCAGCCATGGACTAGCGGGTTCCTACGAGCAGTACTTC.

The CDR3 spells CASSIGRRLKGEKQFF. The CDR3 DNA reads TGTGCCAGTAGTATAGGCCGGCGGTTAAAGGGGGAAAAGCAGTTCTTC. V usage is TRBV19 and J usage is TRBJ2-1; a possible D gene is TRBD1 (6 bases). The CDR3 has 16 amino acids. CDR1 is LNHDA, CDR2 SQIVND, per germline (reference sequence). Trimming took 1 base from V and 11 from J, leaving 21 bases between them.

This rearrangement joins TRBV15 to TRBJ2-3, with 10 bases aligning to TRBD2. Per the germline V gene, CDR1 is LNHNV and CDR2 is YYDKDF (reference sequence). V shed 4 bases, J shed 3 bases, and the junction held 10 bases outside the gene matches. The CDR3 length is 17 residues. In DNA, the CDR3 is TGTGCCACCAGCACCGAAAGGCTAGCGGGGGTTACAGATACGCAGTATTTT. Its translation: CATSTERLAGVTDTQYF.